This TCR beta chain was identified during a study of cytomegalovirus exposure and HLA in healthy donors. Study information: A previous analysis identified 100 million or so unique TCR beta sequences derived from some 170 million T cells.

Germline CDR1 MNHEY, CDR2 SVGAGI. The CDR3 loop spans 15 amino acids. Between the trimmed V and J ends, which lost 5 bases and 8 bases, there was a span of 18 bases. PCR employed 60 Vbeta and 13 Jbeta primers. As originally analysed: An analysis performed later counted 81 million or so unique TCR beta chains (around 11 million of them shared). TCRdb's table, derived via immunoSEQ multiplex PCR, lists solely in-frame clones and lacks some. V, J and clone size were drawn from that table, and D and trimming were deduced from the DNA. In the table there are 130,000 to 150,000 clones, roughly three quarters of which are singletons. Points on this clone: Its target is not known.

Whole-study findings and limits: About 150 TCR beta chains were listed as cytomegalovirus-associated. Presence/absence results assume similar sequencing depth per donor, which may not hold.

Sequenced: PBMCs. This clonotype was obtained from a woman between 45 and 60 years old in good health and CMV-seronegative. The J gene is TRBJ1-4, the V gene TRBV6-5; D is unclear. The CDR3 sequence is CASSAPSGPAEKLFF. For the CDR3, the DNA is TGTGCCAGCAGTGCCCCAAGCGGACCAGCCGAAAAACTGTTTTTT.